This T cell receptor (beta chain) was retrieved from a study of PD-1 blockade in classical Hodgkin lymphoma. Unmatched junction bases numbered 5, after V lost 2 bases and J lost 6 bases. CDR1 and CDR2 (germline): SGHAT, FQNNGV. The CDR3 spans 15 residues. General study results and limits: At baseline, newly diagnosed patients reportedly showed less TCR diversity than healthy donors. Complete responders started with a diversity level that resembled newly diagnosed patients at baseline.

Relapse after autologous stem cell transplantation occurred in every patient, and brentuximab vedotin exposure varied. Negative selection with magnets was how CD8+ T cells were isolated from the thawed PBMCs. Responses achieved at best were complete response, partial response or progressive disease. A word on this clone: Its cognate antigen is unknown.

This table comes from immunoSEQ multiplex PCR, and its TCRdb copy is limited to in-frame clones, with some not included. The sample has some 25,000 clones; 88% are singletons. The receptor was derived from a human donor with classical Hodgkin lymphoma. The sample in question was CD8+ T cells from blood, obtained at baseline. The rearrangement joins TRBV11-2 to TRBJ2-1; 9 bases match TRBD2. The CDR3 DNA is TGTGCCAGCAGCTTAATAGCGGGAGCCGCCAATGAGCAGTTCTTC. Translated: CASSLIAGAANEQFF.